What follows are 20 T cell receptor beta chains derived from one specimen sequenced in a study of cytomegalovirus exposure and HLA in healthy donors. PCR involved 60 Vbeta and 13 Jbeta primers. The table came from immunoSEQ multiplex PCR; TCRdb's copy has only in-frame clones and leaves some out. The profile shows under 130,000 clones, around two thirds of them singletons. Sequenced sample: PBMCs. These receptor sequences come from a woman aged 45 to 65 in good health and CMV-seronegative.

The chain has TRBV7-9 and TRBJ2-5; 8 bases match TRBD2. The CDR3 is made up of 15 amino acids. Germline V gives CDR1 SEHNR, CDR2 FQNEAQ (reference sequence). With 4 bases clipped from V and 5 bases from J, the junction kept 9 bases outside the gene matches. CDR3 protein: CASSWRTGGWETQYF. The CDR3 DNA is TGTGCCAGCAGCTGGAGGACGGGAGGGTGGGAGACCCAGTACTTC. Supplemented by reference TRBV7-9 and TRBJ2-5, the full variable domain reads DTGVSQNPRHKITKRGQNVTFRCDPISEHNRLYWYRQTLGQGPEFLTYFQNEAQLEKSRLLSDRFSAERPKGSFSTLEIQRTEQGDSAMYLCASSWRTGGWETQYFGPGTRLLVL.

This clone was detected once. The chain uses TRBV5-1 and TRBJ2-7, with 8 bases aligning to TRBD2. V dropped 0 bases and J dropped 3; count of bases not matched to a gene: 2. The germline V gene encodes CDR1 SGHRS and CDR2 YFSETQ. CDR3 length: 14 amino acids. The DNA for the CDR3 is TGCGCCAGCAGCTTGGCCGGGAGGGTCTACGAGCAGTACTTC. This encodes CASSLAGRVYEQYF.

The rearrangement joins TRBV18 to TRBJ2-2; 11 bases agree with TRBD1. The CDR3 contains 15 residues. V shed 3 bases, J shed 4 bases, and the junction held 1 base outside the gene matches. Looked up from germline, CDR1 is KGHSH and CDR2 is LQKENI. DNA of the CDR3: TGTGCCAGCTCACCCGGACAGGGGGCCACCGGGGAGCTGTTTTTT. It encodes CASSPGQGATGELFF.

CDR3 region: CASSLVLPSTDTQYF. In DNA, the CDR3 is TGTGCCAGCAGCTTAGTACTACCAAGCACAGATACGCAGTATTTT. The chain carries TRBV11-2 and TRBJ2-3; D call uncertain. V lost 1 base and J 0 bases, leaving 8 bases between the germline ends. Germline V CDR1 and CDR2: SGHAT, FQNNGV. The CDR3 extends over 15 amino acids. Together with reference TRBV11-2 and TRBJ2-3, the CDR3 gives the full variable domain: EAGVAQSPRYKIIEKRQSVAFWCNPISGHATLYWYQQILGQGPKLLIQFQNNGVVDDSQLPKDRFSAERLKGVDSTLKIQPAKLEDSAVYLCASSLVLPSTDTQYFGPGTRLTVL.

This chain uses TRBV7-9 with TRBJ2-1; possibly TRBD2 for D (5 bases). V gave up 1 base and J gave up 10 bases, with 11 bases separating them. Germline CDR1 is SEHNR and CDR2 is FQNEAQ (reference sequence). This CDR3 contains 13 residues. The CDR3 loop reads CASSLDLIAEQFF. The DNA for the CDR3 is TGTGCCAGCAGCTTAGATCTCATAGCGGAGCAGTTCTTC.

This chain links TRBV7-9 with TRBJ2-7, with 9 bases lining up with TRBD1. The CDR3 sequence is 14 residues long. Germline values: CDR1 SEHNR, CDR2 FQNEAQ (reference sequence). V shed 7 bases and J 6 bases; nucleotides not matched to a gene: 10. This chain's CDR3 is CASTKTDRGREQYF. CDR3 nucleotide sequence: TGTGCCAGCACAAAAACGGACAGGGGTCGCGAGCAGTACTTC.

This clone was seen only a few times. V is TRBV7-2 and J is TRBJ2-5; TRBD2 matches 10 bases. The CDR3 is 16 amino acids. Germline V lookup: CDR1 SGHTA, CDR2 FQGNSA. V shed 5 bases and J 0 bases; nucleotides not matched to a gene: 6. In DNA, the CDR3 is TGTGCCAGCAGCCCACCGGGACTAGCGTACCAAGAGACCCAGTACTTC. Translated, it gives CASSPPGLAYQETQYF.

The chain is built from TRBV5-1 and TRBJ2-7, with D maybe TRBD1 (6 bases). Germline CDR1 is SGHRS and CDR2 is YFSETQ. Trimming shortened V by 4 bases and J by 3 bases, and 14 bases separated the two germline ends. The length of the CDR3 is 14 residues. The CDR3 sequence: CASSLEGQLYEQYF. As DNA, the CDR3 is TGCGCCAGCAGCCTTGAAGGACAGCTCTACGAGCAGTACTTC.

V and J are TRBV5-4 and TRBJ1-2; no definite D call. Per the germline V gene, CDR1 is SGHNT and CDR2 is YYREEE (reference sequence). The CDR3 has 15 amino acids. Trimming took 0 bases from V and 0 from J, leaving 9 bases between them. In DNA form, the CDR3 reads TGTGCCAGCAGCTTGGACGTGTCGGCTAACTATGGCTACACCTTC. It encodes CASSLDVSANYGYTF. Supplemented by reference TRBV5-4 and TRBJ1-2, the full variable domain reads ETGVTQSPTHLIKTRGQQVTLRCSSQSGHNTVSWYQQALGQGPQFIFQYYREEENGRGNFPPRFSGLQFPNYSSELNVNALELDDSALYLCASSLDVSANYGYTFGSGTRLTVV.

The chain links TRBV18 to TRBJ1-6, with a tentative D call TRBD1 (5 bases). Trimming cost V 2 bases and J 8 bases, with 10 bases left between them. The CDR3 contains 14 residues. Germline CDR1 and CDR2: KGHSH and LQKENI. This CDR3 is CASSPGGGDSPLHF. In nucleotides, the CDR3 is TGTGCCAGCTCACCAGGGGGAGGTGATTCACCCCTCCACTTT.

The V call is TRBV10-3, the J call TRBJ2-3, with a tentative D call TRBD2 (6 bases). Germline CDR1 is ENHRY and CDR2 is SYGVKD. Deletions cut 4 bases from V and 9 bases from J, with 11 bases between. The CDR3 spans 12 residues. In DNA, the CDR3 is TGTGCCATCAGTGGTCGGGAGAGCACGCAGTATTTT. This sequence encodes CAISGRESTQYF.

This clone was recorded a few times. The chain links TRBV4-3 to TRBJ2-6; 8 bases line up with TRBD1. With 0 bases clipped from V and 0 bases from J, the junction kept 10 bases outside the gene matches. Germline CDR1 LGHNA, CDR2 YSLEER. This CDR3 is built from 20 residues. Here the CDR3 DNA reads TGCGCCAGCAGCCAAGAAAGGACAGGGACAATACTCTCTGGGGCCAACGTCCTGACTTTC. This encodes CASSQERTGTILSGANVLTF.

J is TRBJ2-6 and V is TRBV30; no clear D. The germline V and J ends were trimmed by 4 bases and 2 bases, with 3 bases remaining between them. Germline assignment: CDR1 GTSNPN and CDR2 SVGIG (reference sequence). This CDR3 spans 12 amino acids. This CDR3 is CAWTAGANVLTF. The CDR3 DNA reads TGTGCCTGGACAGCTGGGGCCAACGTCCTGACTTTC.

The genes are TRBV12-5 and TRBJ2-7; D perhaps matches TRBD2 (6 bases). This CDR3 comprises 13 residues. Germline loops: CDR1 LGHNT, CDR2 FRNRAP. V dropped 4 bases and J dropped 1 base, with 8 bases sitting between them. The CDR3 sequence is CASGYGSSYEQYF. In DNA, the CDR3 is TGTGCTAGTGGTTACGGGAGTTCCTACGAGCAGTACTTC.

J is TRBJ2-1 and V is TRBV19, with 11 nucleotides matching TRBD1. V shed 8 bases and J 8 bases; nucleotides not matched to a gene: 8. The CDR3 loop spans 14 amino acids. The germline V gene has CDR1 LNHDA and CDR2 SQIVND (reference sequence). For the CDR3, the DNA is TGTGCCAGTGAGGACAGGGGGCGAATTTATGAGCAGTTCTTC. Amino acids: CASEDRGRIYEQFF.

Of note for this clone: Different DNA sequences within this sample yield the same CDR3. The CDR3 is CASSPGQGTQPQHF. CDR3 in DNA: TGTGCCAGCTCGCCGGGACAGGGGACACAGCCCCAGCATTTT. The J gene is TRBJ1-5, the V gene TRBV18; 10 nucleotides match TRBD1. Germline-derived CDR1 and CDR2 are KGHSH and LQKENI. The V gene end was trimmed by 6 bases and the J gene end by 7 bases; junction bases not matched to a gene: 6. This CDR3 is built from 14 residues.

This chain connects TRBV30 to TRBJ2-5; 8 positions match TRBD1. The J call may be wrong; the DNA end is better matched by TRBJ2-7. CDR1 is GTSNPN, CDR2 SVGIG, per germline (reference sequence). This CDR3 spans 15 amino acids. As DNA, the CDR3 is TGTGCCTGGAGCCCTGGGACAGGTGGTCCCTACGAGCAGTACTTC. Amino acids: CAWSPGTGGPYEQYF.

The J gene is TRBJ1-2, the V gene TRBV7-9, with 9 bases aligning to TRBD1. J was trimmed by 4 bases and V by 5 bases; bases with no gene match: 5. From germline, CDR1 is SEHNR and CDR2 FQNEAQ (reference sequence). The CDR3 sequence is 14 residues long. In DNA, the CDR3 is TGTGCCAGCAGCCCGCTGACAGGGGGCTATGGCTACACCTTC. Translating it yields CASSPLTGGYGYTF.

The gene calls are TRBV7-2 and TRBJ2-2, with TRBD2 matching 10 bases. Germline CDR1 SGHTA, CDR2 FQGNSA. The CDR3 contains 17 residues. After removal of 4 bases from V and 6 bases from J, the junction contained 11 bases not matched to a gene. The CDR3: CASSSAPILAGAGELFF. The CDR3, as DNA: TGTGCCAGCAGCTCAGCACCCATCCTAGCGGGGGCCGGGGAGCTGTTTTTT.

The chain carries TRBV5-6 and TRBJ2-7; D gene ambiguous. This CDR3 contains 15 residues. Trimming took 3 bases from V and 0 from J, leaving 13 bases between them. Germline lookup yields CDR1 SGHDT and CDR2 YYEEEE. CDR3 nucleotide sequence: TGTGCCAGCAGCTGGCAGGCGTCATTCTCCTACGAGCAGTACTTC. Translation: CASSWQASFSYEQYF.